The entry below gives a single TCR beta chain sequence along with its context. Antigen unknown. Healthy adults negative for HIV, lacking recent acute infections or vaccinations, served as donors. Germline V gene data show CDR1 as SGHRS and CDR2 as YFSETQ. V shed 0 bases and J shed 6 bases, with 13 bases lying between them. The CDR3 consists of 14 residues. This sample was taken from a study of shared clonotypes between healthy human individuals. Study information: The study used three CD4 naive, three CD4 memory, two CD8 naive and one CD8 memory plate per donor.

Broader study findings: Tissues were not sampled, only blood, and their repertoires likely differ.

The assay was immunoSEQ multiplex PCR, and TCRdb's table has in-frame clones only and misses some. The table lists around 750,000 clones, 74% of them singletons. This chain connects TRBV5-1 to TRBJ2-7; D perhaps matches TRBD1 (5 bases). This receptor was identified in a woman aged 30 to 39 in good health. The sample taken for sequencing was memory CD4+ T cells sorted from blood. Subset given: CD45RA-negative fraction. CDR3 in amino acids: CASSLAQGRVEQYF. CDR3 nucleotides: TGCGCCAGCAGCTTGGCCCAGGGTCGAGTCGAGCAGTACTTC.